A selection of T cell receptor beta chains follows, all from one sample in a study of shared clonotypes between healthy human individuals. TCRdb's copy holds only in-frame clones and misses some; the assay was immunoSEQ multiplex PCR. This sample has 2 million to 2.5 million clones; around 95% occur once, and the top ten carry around 0.13%. The specimen was naive CD4+ T cells sorted from blood. Every receptor here comes from a man between 18 and 29 years old in good health. The CDR3 runs from the conserved cysteine through the conserved F or W.

CASSPVAGGQETQYF TRBJ2-5 TRBV18
CASSDRAVSTDTQYF TRBJ2-3 TRBV10-1
CASSHWYQETQYF TRBJ2-5 TRBV4-1
CASSGGFGNQPQHF TRBJ1-5 TRBV2
CASSSGTAGGEQYF TRBJ2-7 TRBV11-2
CASSQTGEGLYEQYF TRBJ2-7 TRBV18
CASSPNSLTNTGELFF TRBJ2-2 TRBV18
CASSPPSGDGYTF TRBJ1-2 TRBV18
CASSLYGGSTEAFF TRBJ1-1 TRBV7-3
CASSLPANEQFF TRBJ2-1 TRBV5-1
CASSFIAGSSYNEQFF TRBJ2-1 TRBV11-2
CASNRDRYNEQFF TRBJ2-1 TRBV6-1
CASSTRQYRNGYTF TRBJ1-2 TRBV7-9
CASSPQRQGANYGYTF TRBJ1-2 TRBV18
CASTTTERTGELFF TRBJ2-2 TRBV27
CASTSANEQFF TRBJ2-1 TRBV6-5
CASSRDRTSGNTIYF TRBJ1-3 TRBV2
CASSPPGSNTQYF TRBJ2-3 TRBV5-8
CASRGRRGDGYTF TRBJ1-2 TRBV19
CASSPTGTGGPETQYF TRBJ2-5 TRBV7-2
CASSAQWGAQETQYF TRBJ2-5 TRBV6-4
CASSLAAQETQYF TRBJ2-5 TRBV5-1
CASSQASRLYF TRBJ2-7 TRBV14
CASSQGLAGGREQFF TRBJ2-1 TRBV6-1
CASSFQGSYNSPLHF TRBJ1-6 TRBV28
CASSLWRGSSYEQYF TRBJ2-7 TRBV7-9
CASSLQGIYAYEQYF TRBJ2-7 TRBV5-6
CASSTGQGECYTF TRBJ1-2 TRBV6-8
CASSLWAQGMGVKNTEAFF TRBJ1-1 TRBV5-1
CSVGLGGPYGYTF TRBJ1-2 TRBV29-1
CASSVGLAGPDTQYF TRBJ2-3 TRBV9
CSVEGIRLDQETQYF TRBJ2-5 TRBV29-1
CASSLIWGRIDSYNEQFF TRBJ2-1 TRBV7-9
CSVLTGLHTEAFF TRBJ1-1 TRBV29-1
CASRTGVNTEAFF TRBJ1-1 TRBV5-1